The source of this T cell receptor (beta chain) is a study of vaccination and CD4 T cells after COVID-19. Overall study: Overlapping spike peptides from SARS-CoV-2, HCoV-NL63, HCoV-OC43 and HCoV-229E served to stimulate the cells. Researchers treated control cultures with a CEFX pool, an HIV-1 Nef pool, or no peptide. Study results and limitations: Post-vaccination reactive clonotypes (median approximately 36) did not differ significantly from post-infection (21).

As to treatment: approximately 9-day PBMC culture with coronavirus spike peptide pools or control peptides (ViraFEST assay). A remark on this clonotype: Its specificity is not known.

The assay that was used to sequence DNA from cultured CD4+ T cells was the Oncomine TCR Beta short-read assay. TCRdb analysed the PCR reads with MiXCR anew, one entry per CDR3 protein. The profile covers under 25,000 distinct CDR3 sequences, with around three fifths appearing a single time and about 7% taken by the ten largest. The CDR3 runs to 13 residues. Germline-derived CDR1 and CDR2 are MNHEY and SMNVEV (reference sequence). Trimming pared 5 bases from V and 5 bases from J, leaving 12 bases between. The sequenced material came from CD4+ T cells from blood, cultured in vitro. The sequence was obtained from a human donor who had recovered from COVID-19. The chain has TRBV27 and TRBJ2-5; D not certain. The CDR3 bases are TGTGCCAGCAGTCCAACGACCAGGGAGACCCAGTACTTC. Protein product: CASSPTTRETQYF.